This TCR beta chain appears in the sequencing data of a study of shared clonotypes between healthy human individuals. A CD45RA+ naive subset and a CD45RA-negative memory subset were split from CD4+ cells. Per germline, CDR1 MNHEY and CDR2 SVGAGI. The V end was cut by 5 bases, the J end by 1 base, with 8 bases between. This CDR3 contains 13 residues. TCRdb's table, derived via immunoSEQ multiplex PCR, lists solely in-frame clones and lacks some. Here the sample spans approximately 2.3 million clones, over 90% being singletons. V gene TRBV6-5 combines with J gene TRBJ1-1; unclear D gene. The sample comprised naive CD4+ T cells from PBMCs. This sample's subset: CD45RA+ positively selected. This receptor was obtained from a man aged 18 to 29 in good health. Some clones in this sample may be carry-over from other donors' samples. The CDR3 region is CASSAPENTEAFF. Written as DNA, the CDR3 is TGTGCCAGCAGTGCCCCGGAGAACACTGAAGCTTTCTTT.